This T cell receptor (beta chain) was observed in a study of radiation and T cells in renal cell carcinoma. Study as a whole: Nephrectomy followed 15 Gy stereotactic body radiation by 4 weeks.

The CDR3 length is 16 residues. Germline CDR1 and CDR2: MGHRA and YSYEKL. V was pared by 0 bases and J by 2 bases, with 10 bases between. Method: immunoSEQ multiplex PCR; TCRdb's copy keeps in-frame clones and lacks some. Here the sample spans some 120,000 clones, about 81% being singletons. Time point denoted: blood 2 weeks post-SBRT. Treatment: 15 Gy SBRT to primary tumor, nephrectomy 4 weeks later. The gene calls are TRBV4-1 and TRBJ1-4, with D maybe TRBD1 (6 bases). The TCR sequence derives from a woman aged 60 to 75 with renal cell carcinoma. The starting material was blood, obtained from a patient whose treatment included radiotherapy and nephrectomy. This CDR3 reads CASSQELRGTNEKLFF. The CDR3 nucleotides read TGCGCCAGCAGCCAAGAATTGAGGGGGACTAATGAAAAACTGTTTTTT.